The 20 T cell receptor beta chains given below trace back to one sample, sequenced in a study of blood T cell repertoires in COVID-19. Generated by immunoSEQ multiplex PCR, the TCRdb table keeps only in-frame clones and is missing some. The data show about 110,000 clones, 60% to 85% seen once. Sequencing was performed on peripheral blood. The origin of the receptors is a human donor in a cohort sampled during active or convalescent COVID-19.

The chain employs TRBV7-9 and TRBJ2-1; no clear D. The CDR3 sequence is 15 residues long. CDR1 is SEHNR and CDR2 is FQNEAQ in the germline V gene (reference sequence). The V end was cut by 10 bases, the J end by 0 bases, with 16 bases between. CDR3 loop: CAKAQSESSYNEQFF. The CDR3 nucleotides are TGTGCCAAGGCGCAGTCGGAGAGCTCCTACAATGAGCAGTTCTTC.

V and J are TRBV5-1 and TRBJ1-2, with D perhaps TRBD1 (5 bases). Germline CDR1 reads SGHRS; CDR2 reads YFSETQ. The CDR3 has 15 residues. Trimming stripped 0 bases from V and 0 bases from J, with 9 bases between. CDR3 amino acids: CASSLEGVANYGYTF. Here the CDR3 DNA reads TGCGCCAGCAGCTTGGAAGGGGTAGCTAACTATGGCTACACCTTC. The whole variable domain, remainder taken from reference TRBV5-1 and TRBJ1-2, is KAGVTQTPRYLIKTRGQQVTLSCSPISGHRSVSWYQQTPGQGLQFLFEYFSETQRNKGNFPGRFSGRQFSNSRSEMNVSTLELGDSALYLCASSLEGVANYGYTFGSGTRLTVV.

The V gene is TRBV30, the J gene TRBJ1-3; D unresolved. Germline-derived CDR1 and CDR2 are GTSNPN and SVGIG (reference sequence). Deletions cut 0 bases from V and 0 bases from J, with 12 bases between. The CDR3 has 16 residues. CDR3 in DNA: TGTGCCTGGAGTGTACGGATTACGGGCTCTGGAAACACCATATATTTT. Its translation: CAWSVRITGSGNTIYF.

This clone appeared once. The chain uses TRBV7-8 and TRBJ2-1, with TRBD2 identical over 7 bases. The CDR3 consists of 16 residues. CDR1 is SGHVS and CDR2 is FQNEAQ in the germline V gene. Germline trimming cut 6 bases from V and 2 bases from J; bases unmatched to any gene: 10. The CDR3 reads CASSETGGRTYNEQFF. The CDR3 DNA is TGTGCCAGCAGTGAGACGGGCGGGAGAACCTACAATGAGCAGTTCTTC.

Ten or more counts support this clone. V and J are TRBV4-3 and TRBJ2-7, with 14 bases matching TRBD2. CDR3 length: 17 amino acids. The V segment lost 0 bases and the J segment 6 bases; nucleotides outside the gene matches: 7. Germline V gene lookup returns CDR1 LGHNA and CDR2 YSLEER. The CDR3 DNA reads TGCGCCAGCAGCCAAGATTGGGGGGGGACTAGCGGGAGCGAGCAGTACTTC. Encoded protein: CASSQDWGGTSGSEQYF.

This clone was picked up a small number of times. This chain uses TRBV7-2 with TRBJ2-3; no clear D gene. This CDR3 is 13 amino acids long. Trimming removed 5 bases at V and 6 bases at J, with 12 bases between. CDR1 is SGHTA, CDR2 FQGNSA, per germline. CDR3 coding DNA: TGTGCCAGCAGCGCCACTTCCCGGGATACGCAGTATTTT. It codes for CASSATSRDTQYF.

The chain uses TRBV5-5 and TRBJ2-7, with 11 bases aligning to TRBD1. This CDR3 region has 16 residues. The germline V gene has CDR1 SGHKS and CDR2 YYEKEE (reference sequence). The ends lost 4 bases at V and 3 bases at J; junction bases unmatched: 9. The CDR3 region has the DNA TGTGCCAGCAGCCCTACCGCCGGGACAGGGGGCTACGAGCAGTACTTC. Its protein is CASSPTAGTGGYEQYF.

The gene calls are TRBV12-5 and TRBJ1-4; D may be TRBD1 (6 bases). Trimming took 4 bases from V and 5 from J, leaving 11 bases between them. The CDR3 has 14 residues. Germline CDR1 is LGHNT and CDR2 is FRNRAP. The CDR3 coding sequence is TGTGCTAGTGGTTCTTCAACAGGGAATGAAAAACTGTTTTTT. Its translation is CASGSSTGNEKLFF.

This clone showed up just a few times. V and J are TRBV10-3 and TRBJ2-7; 8 nucleotides align to TRBD2. The V gene end was trimmed by 6 bases and the J gene end by 6 bases; junction bases not matched to a gene: 13. Germline lookup yields CDR1 ENHRY and CDR2 SYGVKD. CDR3 length: 15 amino acids. CDR3 in DNA: TGTGCCATCAGCGACGTTAGCGGGATTTTTGGCGAGCAGTACTTC. Its translation is CAISDVSGIFGEQYF.

This clone appeared a single time. DNA for the CDR3: TGCGCCAGCAGCTTCTCTTGGGGGGTGAATTCACCCCTCCACTTT. It translates to CASSFSWGVNSPLHF. The chain uses TRBV5-1 and TRBJ1-6; a weak D match, TRBD1 (5 bases). Germline CDR1 reads SGHRS; CDR2 reads YFSETQ. Trimming took 2 bases from V and 7 from J, leaving 13 bases between them. This CDR3 is built from 15 residues.

The gene calls are TRBV6-2 or TRBV6-3 and TRBJ2-5; D may be TRBD1 (6 bases). This CDR3 spans 15 amino acids. V lost 0 bases and J 5 bases, leaving 13 bases between the germline ends. Germline V gives CDR1 MNHEY, CDR2 SVGEGT. The CDR3 reads CASSYSAGDFETQYF. In DNA form, the CDR3 reads TGTGCCAGCAGTTACTCGGCAGGGGATTTCGAGACCCAGTACTTC.

This chain connects TRBV19 to TRBJ1-2; maybe TRBD1 (5 bases). V was shortened by 5 bases and J by 2 bases, with 15 bases between the two germline ends. The CDR3 spans 15 residues. In germline, CDR1 is LNHDA, CDR2 SQIVND (reference sequence). In DNA form, the CDR3 reads TGTGCCAGTAGTCGGGCCAGGGCAGGGAACTATGGCTACACCTTC. Translating gives CASSRARAGNYGYTF.

There are a few counts of this clone. The chain links TRBV10-3 to TRBJ2-7; D gene uncertain. The CDR3 has 11 residues. The V end was cut by 4 bases, the J end by 5 bases, with 6 bases between. CDR1 is ENHRY and CDR2 is SYGVKD in the germline V gene. This CDR3 is CAISVANEQYF. The CDR3 bases are TGTGCCATCAGTGTAGCAAACGAGCAGTACTTC.

This CDR3 is CASSQGAGREKLFF. The DNA of the CDR3 is TGTGCCAGCTCACAAGGGGCAGGGCGCGAAAAACTGTTTTTT. This chain joins TRBV18 and TRBJ1-4, with D perhaps matching TRBD1 (5 bases). V shed 4 bases and J shed 8 bases, with 14 bases lying between them. The CDR3 loop spans 14 amino acids. Germline assignment: CDR1 KGHSH and CDR2 LQKENI.

This clone was counted a single time. The chain combines TRBV28 with TRBJ2-5; the match to TRBD1 covers 10 bases. Per the germline V gene, CDR1 is MDHEN and CDR2 is SYDVKM. V was pared by 3 bases and J by 4 bases, with 2 bases of the junction left unmatched. This CDR3 comprises 14 residues. The CDR3 coding sequence is TGTGCCAGCAGTTTGTGGGACAGGGGAGAGACCCAGTACTTC. It encodes CASSLWDRGETQYF. Together with reference TRBV28 and TRBJ2-5, the CDR3 gives the full variable domain: DVKVTQSSRYLVKRTGEKVFLECVQDMDHENMFWYRQDPGLGLRLIYFSYDVKMKEKGDIPEGYSVSREKKERFSLILESASTNQTSMYLCASSLWDRGETQYFGPGTRLLVL.

The V and J genes are TRBV6-5 and TRBJ1-2; 7 bases agree with TRBD1. V lost 6 bases to trimming and J lost 3 bases; unmatched junction nucleotides: 4. Germline assignment: CDR1 MNHEY and CDR2 SVGAGI. This CDR3 is 13 amino acids long. CDR3 amino acids: CASRQGIDYGYTF. The CDR3 DNA reads as TGTGCCAGCAGACAGGGGATAGACTATGGCTACACCTTC.

The rearrangement links TRBV6-5 to TRBJ2-2; D is unclear. V was clipped by 4 bases and J by 3 bases, with 12 bases between them. Germline V lookup: CDR1 MNHEY, CDR2 SVGAGI. This CDR3 is built from 15 residues. This CDR3 is CASSSTWRYTGELFF. The CDR3 DNA is TGTGCCAGCAGTTCCACATGGCGGTACACCGGGGAGCTGTTTTTT.

This chain joins TRBV6-5 and TRBJ2-1, with TRBD1 as a possible D gene (5 bases). Germline V gene sequence: CDR1 MNHEY, CDR2 SVGAGI. V dropped 2 bases and J dropped 1 base, with 9 bases sitting between them. This CDR3 comprises 15 residues. CDR3 protein: CASSYGRQSYNEQFF. For the CDR3, the DNA is TGTGCCAGCAGTTACGGTAGACAGTCCTACAATGAGCAGTTCTTC.

This chain connects TRBV7-6 to TRBJ2-2, with 10 bases aligning to TRBD2. V dropped 5 bases and J dropped 3; count of bases not matched to a gene: 6. CDR1 is SGHVS, CDR2 FNYEAQ, per germline. The CDR3 runs 16 residues. This CDR3 is CASSLSGGQYTGELFF. Written as DNA, the CDR3 is TGTGCCAGCAGCCTTAGCGGGGGGCAGTACACCGGGGAGCTGTTTTTT.

This clone was counted a few times. J is TRBJ2-5 and V is TRBV10-3; D may be TRBD2 (6 bases). From germline, CDR1 is ENHRY and CDR2 SYGVKD. Trimming removed 10 bases at V and 4 bases at J, with 16 bases between. This CDR3 spans 13 amino acids. In DNA form, the CDR3 reads TGTGCCACTTCAACCCCGGGGGTAGAGACCCAGTACTTC. Translation: CATSTPGVETQYF.